A single sample gave rise to the 21 T cell receptor beta chains below, sequenced in a study of cytomegalovirus exposure and HLA in healthy donors. PCR involved 60 Vbeta and 13 Jbeta primers. The repertoire was sequenced with immunoSEQ multiplex PCR; TCRdb's copy has only in-frame clones and lacks some. The data show 110,000 or so clones, approximately 76% seen once. What was sequenced was PBMCs. Every receptor here comes from a woman aged 45-59 years in good health and CMV-seropositive.

The chain joins TRBV2 to TRBJ2-7; 10 nucleotides line up with TRBD1. The V gene end was trimmed by 7 bases and the J gene end by 5 bases; junction bases not matched to a gene: 8. Germline V gene lookup returns CDR1 SNHLY and CDR2 FYNNEI. The CDR3 totals 14 residues. The DNA of the CDR3 is TGTGCCAGCACTCGGGACAGGGGAATCGACGAGCAGTACTTC. This translates into CASTRDRGIDEQYF.

The chain links TRBV4-1 to TRBJ2-5, with D uncertain. V was shortened by 1 base and J by 2 bases, with 8 bases between the two germline ends. The CDR3 sequence is 14 residues long. Germline V gene sequence: CDR1 MGHRA, CDR2 YSYEKL. The CDR3 DNA is TGCGCCAGCAGCCAAGGAGGATTTCAAGAGACCCAGTACTTC. It specifies CASSQGGFQETQYF.

The chain uses TRBV27 and TRBJ1-2; 8 positions agree with TRBD1. The CDR3 contains 20 residues. The V gene's germline CDR1 is MNHEY and CDR2 SMNVEV (reference sequence). With 5 bases clipped from V and 0 bases from J, the junction kept 20 bases outside the gene matches. Here the CDR3 reads CASSPLRYVLDRETNYGYTF. CDR3 DNA: TGTGCCAGCAGTCCCCTCAGATATGTTCTGGACAGGGAAACTAACTATGGCTACACCTTC.

In this sample, this clone turned up a few times. The rearrangement joins TRBV5-6 to TRBJ2-3, with no clear D. Germline loops: CDR1 SGHDT, CDR2 YYEEEE. V was trimmed by 2 bases and J by 2 bases, leaving 6 bases between them. There are 13 residues in the CDR3. Written as DNA, the CDR3 is TGTGCCAGCAGCTTAGCCTACACAGATACGCAGTATTTT. It yields the protein CASSLAYTDTQYF.

The gene calls are TRBV6-6 and TRBJ2-7; D is unclear. This CDR3 region has 13 residues. CDR1 MNHNY and CDR2 SVGAGI come from the germline V gene (reference sequence). Trimming stripped 2 bases from V and 1 base from J, with 6 bases between. CDR3 in amino acids: CASSYGHSYEQYF. In nucleotides, the CDR3 is TGTGCCAGCAGTTACGGCCATTCCTACGAGCAGTACTTC.

This sequence joins TRBV6-6 and TRBJ1-1, with D maybe TRBD1 (6 bases). CDR3 length: 13 amino acids. Trimming left V 2 bases short and J 8 bases short, with 12 bases between. Germline V gene sequence: CDR1 MNHNY, CDR2 SVGAGI (reference sequence). CDR3 region: CASSYPRDREAFF. The DNA of the CDR3 is TGTGCCAGCAGTTACCCCCGAGACAGGGAAGCTTTCTTT.

The J gene is TRBJ2-5, the V gene TRBV6-5; 9 nucleotides align to TRBD2. The tail of the sequence fits TRBJ2-7 better, so the J call may be wrong. The CDR3 loop spans 13 amino acids. The germline gives CDR1 MNHEY, CDR2 SVGAGI. CDR3 residues: CASIGGRAYEQYF. For the CDR3, the DNA is TGTGCCAGCATAGGCGGGAGGGCCTACGAGCAGTACTTC.

The chain couples TRBV5-1 to TRBJ2-3; 8 bases are a match to TRBD1. The junction had 7 bases not matched to a gene; V was cut back by 5 bases and J by 5 bases. Germline-derived CDR1 and CDR2 are SGHRS and YFSETQ. This CDR3 has 14 amino acids. The CDR3 protein is CASRMQGAGDTQYF. The CDR3 DNA follows: TGCGCCAGCAGGATGCAGGGGGCGGGAGATACGCAGTATTTT.

The CDR3 DNA sequence: TGTGCCAGCGCTAAAGGGGCGGACCCCGGTTACAATGAGCAGTTCTTC. Its protein product is CASAKGADPGYNEQFF. The chain employs TRBV25-1 and TRBJ2-1, with a weak D call TRBD1 (5 bases). Germline assignment: CDR1 MGHDK and CDR2 SYGVNS. Deletions cut 8 bases from V and 4 bases from J, with 21 bases between. This CDR3 has 16 residues.

V gene TRBV7-3 combines with J gene TRBJ1-1; maybe TRBD1 (5 bases). The CDR3 extends over 15 amino acids. Trimming shortened V by 3 bases and J by 1 base, and 12 bases separated the two germline ends. Germline CDR1 and CDR2: SGHTA and FQGTGA. The CDR3 coding sequence is TGTGCCAGCAGCTTCGGAGGAGGGGAGAACACTGAAGCTTTCTTT. The encoded protein is CASSFGGGENTEAFF.

The rearrangement links TRBV9 to TRBJ2-5; 7 nucleotides line up with TRBD1. The last part of the DNA fits TRBJ2-7 better; the J call may be wrong. The CDR3 covers 13 residues. Germline V lookup: CDR1 SGDLS, CDR2 YYNGEE. The CDR3 protein is CASSLGTDYEQYF. As DNA, the CDR3 is TGTGCCAGCAGCCTCGGGACAGACTACGAGCAGTACTTC.

The V call is TRBV7-3, the J call TRBJ2-3; TRBD1 aligns across 7 bases. The CDR3 runs 13 residues. The germline gives CDR1 SGHTA, CDR2 FQGTGA. V lost 1 base and J lost 5; bases outside the gene matches: 0. DNA of the CDR3: TGTGCCAGCAGCTTAAACAGGGGAGATACGCAGTATTTT. Residues: CASSLNRGDTQYF.

The chain has TRBV19 and TRBJ1-2; TRBD1 matches 8 bases. Germline-derived CDR1 and CDR2 are LNHDA and SQIVND (reference sequence). This CDR3 spans 14 amino acids. The junction had 14 bases not matched to a gene; V was cut back by 10 bases and J by 7 bases. CDR3: CATRDRMASGGYTF. Here the CDR3 DNA reads TGTGCCACCCGGGACAGGATGGCAAGCGGTGGCTACACCTTC.

J is TRBJ2-5 and V is TRBV29-1; D remains unclear. The germline gives CDR1 SQVTM, CDR2 ANQGSEA. The CDR3 runs to 12 residues. V gave up 2 bases and J gave up 4 bases, with 8 bases separating them. The CDR3 sequence: CSVESELETQYF. CDR3 DNA: TGCAGCGTTGAATCGGAGCTAGAGACCCAGTACTTC. The whole variable domain, remainder taken from reference TRBV29-1 and TRBJ2-5, is SAVISQKPSRDICQRGTSLTIQCQVDSQVTMMFWYRQQPGQSLTLIATANQGSEATYESGFVIDKFPISRPNLTFSTLTVSNMSPEDSSIYLCSVESELETQYFGPGTRLLVL.

The chain is built from TRBV6-6 and TRBJ1-3, with D possibly TRBD1 on 5 matching bases. This CDR3 has 16 residues. Trimming took 6 bases from V and 2 from J, leaving 17 bases between them. The germline CDR1 and CDR2 sequences are MNHNY and SVGAGI (reference sequence). The CDR3 region has the DNA TGTGCCAGCAGCCCCCTCGGTGGGGCGCCTGGAAACACCATATATTTT. Its protein is CASSPLGGAPGNTIYF.

This chain connects TRBV5-1 to TRBJ2-2; 8 bases fit TRBD1. Looked up from germline, CDR1 is SGHRS and CDR2 is YFSETQ. This CDR3 region has 14 residues. The trim removed 4 bases at V and 4 bases at J, leaving 3 bases unmatched. The CDR3 sequence: CASSPGQGTGELFF. The CDR3 DNA is TGCGCCAGCAGCCCCGGACAGGGCACCGGGGAGCTGTTTTTT.

This clone has only a few counts. V and J are TRBV29-1 and TRBJ1-5, with a possible D match to TRBD1 (5 bases). The V end lost 6 bases, the J end lost 0 bases, and 9 bases lay between the germline ends. In germline, CDR1 is SQVTM, CDR2 ANQGSEA. The CDR3 consists of 13 residues. This CDR3 reads CSVADSSNQPQHF. The CDR3 coding sequence is TGCAGCGTAGCCGACAGTAGCAATCAGCCCCAGCATTTT. The whole variable domain, remainder taken from reference TRBV29-1 and TRBJ1-5, is SAVISQKPSRDICQRGTSLTIQCQVDSQVTMMFWYRQQPGQSLTLIATANQGSEATYESGFVIDKFPISRPNLTFSTLTVSNMSPEDSSIYLCSVADSSNQPQHFGDGTRLSIL.

This chain connects TRBV19 to TRBJ2-1; 12 positions agree with TRBD2. V lost 4 bases, J lost 9 bases, and 7 bases stayed unmatched. Germline V gene data show CDR1 as LNHDA and CDR2 as SQIVND (reference sequence). The CDR3 length is 15 residues. The CDR3 region is CASSTLAGGPSEQFF. The CDR3 DNA is TGTGCCAGTAGTACCCTAGCGGGAGGGCCGAGTGAGCAGTTCTTC.

V and J are TRBV18 and TRBJ1-5; D remains ambiguous. The CDR3 runs to 13 residues. Germline V CDR1 and CDR2: KGHSH, LQKENI. Trimming removed 3 bases at V and 6 bases at J, with 9 bases between. In DNA form, the CDR3 reads TGTGCCAGCTCACCTGACAAAACTCAGCCCCAGCATTTT. This codes for CASSPDKTQPQHF.

V is TRBV19 and J is TRBJ1-5, with D hard to call. V lost 3 bases and J lost 2, with 14 bases in between. This CDR3 comprises 16 residues. CDR1 and CDR2 (germline): LNHDA, SQIVND (reference sequence). CDR3 DNA: TGTGCCAGTAGTATCGGCGGGCATACAGGCAATCAGCCCCAGCATTTT. Its translation is CASSIGGHTGNQPQHF.

V gene TRBV27 combines with J gene TRBJ2-6; 11 bases agree with TRBD2. CDR3 length: 19 amino acids. The V gene's germline CDR1 is MNHEY and CDR2 SMNVEV (reference sequence). Trimming removed 5 bases from V and 0 bases from J; junction bases left unmatched: 9. The CDR3 loop reads CASSRYSGTSGSGANVLTF. CDR3 sequence (DNA): TGTGCCAGCAGTCGCTACTCCGGGACTAGCGGCTCTGGGGCCAACGTCCTGACTTTC.